Following are 9 T cell receptor beta chains from one sample sequenced in a study of cytomegalovirus exposure and HLA in healthy donors. With 60 Vbeta and 13 Jbeta primers, the PCR was carried out. Profiled with immunoSEQ multiplex PCR; TCRdb holds only in-frame clones, not every one. The repertoire includes under 200,000 clones, around 77% of them detected once, and 1.5% to 2% sits in the top ten. Sequenced sample: PBMCs. Receptor source: a man aged 25 to 40 in good health and CMV-seronegative.

This chain uses TRBV27 with TRBJ2-5, with 7 bases fitting TRBD2. Germline assignment: CDR1 MNHEY and CDR2 SMNVEV (reference sequence). Unmatched junction bases numbered 15, after V lost 6 bases and J lost 11 bases. The CDR3 has 14 residues. The CDR3 DNA follows: TGTGCCAGCAGCCCGAAGGCCGGCGGGCGGGAGCAGTACTTC. Translation: CASSPKAGGREQYF.

This chain connects TRBV4-1 to TRBJ2-7, with D perhaps matching TRBD2 (6 bases). CDR1 is MGHRA and CDR2 is YSYEKL in the germline V gene. Trimming took 4 bases from V and 1 from J, leaving 14 bases between them. The CDR3 is made up of 15 amino acids. CDR3 amino acids: CASSRDSGGSYEQYF. CDR3 bases: TGCGCCAGCAGCCGGGACTCGGGTGGGTCCTACGAGCAGTACTTC.

This clone was found a few times. The J gene is TRBJ2-7, the V gene TRBV19, with 11 bases that match TRBD2. CDR1 and CDR2 from the germline V gene are LNHDA and SQIVND (reference sequence). V shed 2 bases, J shed 2 bases, and the junction held 5 bases outside the gene matches. The CDR3 length is 16 residues. This CDR3 is CASSITSGSYPYEQYF. The CDR3 nucleotides are TGTGCCAGTAGTATAACTAGCGGGAGCTATCCCTACGAGCAGTACTTC.

This clone was seen once. The chain combines TRBV30 with TRBJ1-5; 8 nucleotides align to TRBD1. J gave up 4 bases and V 4 bases, and 15 bases lay outside the gene matches. The CDR3 totals 17 residues. Germline CDR1 reads GTSNPN; CDR2 reads SVGIG (reference sequence). The CDR3 DNA reads TGTGCCTGGACCAGAAGTAAGACCGGGACAGGAAATCAGCCCCAGCATTTT. Residues: CAWTRSKTGTGNQPQHF.

The J gene is TRBJ2-2, the V gene TRBV19; 7 bases agree with TRBD2. The CDR3 is 14 amino acids. CDR1 is LNHDA and CDR2 is SQIVND in the germline V gene (reference sequence). With 5 bases clipped from V and 6 bases from J, the junction kept 6 bases outside the gene matches. As DNA, the CDR3 is TGTGCCAGTAGTTCTGGCCGGGGGGCCGGGGAGCTGTTTTTT. The encoded protein is CASSSGRGAGELFF.

This clone has just one count. The chain carries TRBV14 and TRBJ2-7; 12 bases are a match to TRBD2. This CDR3 has 16 amino acids. Germline CDR1 and CDR2: SGHDN and FVKESK. The trim removed 1 base at V and 7 bases at J, leaving 8 bases unmatched. The CDR3 loop reads CASSQGRGGLAGEQYF. DNA for the CDR3: TGTGCCAGCAGCCAAGGACGGGGAGGACTAGCGGGGGAGCAGTACTTC.

The gene calls are TRBV9 and TRBJ2-3; TRBD2 matches 10 bases. V trimming: 5 bases; J trimming: 5 bases; junction bases outside the gene matches: 11. Germline CDR1 and CDR2: SGDLS and YYNGEE. The CDR3 extends over 16 amino acids. This chain's CDR3 is CASSSGALAGKDTQYF. The CDR3 DNA follows: TGTGCCAGCAGTTCTGGGGCACTAGCGGGAAAAGATACGCAGTATTTT.

The chain recombines TRBV10-3 with TRBJ1-1; a weak D match, TRBD1 (6 bases). This CDR3 is 16 amino acids long. Germline CDR1 ENHRY, CDR2 SYGVKD. The germline V and J ends were trimmed by 7 bases and 6 bases, with 24 bases remaining between them. The DNA for the CDR3 is TGTGCCATCAAGCCTGGGGGGGGCGCCGGAGGAGCTGAAGCTTTCTTT. It codes for CAIKPGGGAGGAEAFF.

Here the CDR3 DNA reads TGTGCCAGCAGTTTGGCAAGACAGGGCTCGAACACCGGGGAGCTGTTTTTT. Its protein product is CASSLARQGSNTGELFF. The V call is TRBV28, the J call TRBJ2-2; TRBD1 agrees at 7 bases. Germline V gives CDR1 MDHEN, CDR2 SYDVKM. V trimming: 3 bases; J trimming: 0 bases; junction bases outside the gene matches: 7. The CDR3 spans 17 residues. Filled out from reference TRBV28 and TRBJ2-2, the complete variable domain reads DVKVTQSSRYLVKRTGEKVFLECVQDMDHENMFWYRQDPGLGLRLIYFSYDVKMKEKGDIPEGYSVSREKKERFSLILESASTNQTSMYLCASSLARQGSNTGELFFGEGSRLTVL.